This is a list of T cell receptor beta chains from one sample in a study of shared clonotypes between healthy human individuals. Only in-frame clones appear in the TCRdb table, and some are missing; sequencing was by immunoSEQ multiplex PCR. The sample has about 690,000 clones; about 90% are singletons. Material for sequencing was memory CD8+ T cells from PBMCs. These receptors all stem from a man aged 18 to 29 in good health. Some clones in this sample may be carry-over from other donors' samples. Both conserved end residues are part of each CDR3. D genes are given only for firm matches. Size values are once, few and many counts, or a class for expanded clones, and some rows have none.

D gene	clone size	V gene	J gene	CDR3 protein	CDR3 DNA
NA	few	TRBV25-1	TRBJ1-4	CASSAGEKLFF	TGTGCCAGCAGTGCCGGGGAAAAACTGTTTTTT
TRBD2	NA	TRBV27	TRBJ2-7	CASSLSSGSYEQYF	TGTGCCAGCAGTTTAAGTAGCGGGAGTTACGAGCAGTACTTC
NA	NA	TRBV27	TRBJ2-7	CASSSRLVRRKYEQYF	TGTGCCAGCAGTTCCCGACTAGTTCGTCGGAAATACGAGCAGTACTTC
NA	NA	TRBV4-1	TRBJ2-5	CASSQDSGHFGQYF	TGCGCCAGCAGCCAAGATTCGGGCCACTTCGGGCAGTACTTC
NA	NA	TRBV27	TRBJ1-1	CASSLSGSNTEAFF	TGTGCCAGCAGTTTATCGGGGTCCAACACTGAAGCTTTCTTT
NA	once	TRBV30	TRBJ2-1	CAWSEPALFNEQFF	TGTGCCTGGTCCGAGCCAGCCCTTTTCAATGAGCAGTTCTTC
TRBD1	NA	TRBV7-2	TRBJ1-1	CASSPRTGGTTEAFF	TGTGCCAGCAGCCCCCGGACAGGGGGGACCACTGAAGCTTTCTTT
TRBD1	NA	TRBV5-6	TRBJ2-7	CASSFFRGRVYEQYF	TGTGCCAGCAGCTTTTTCAGGGGGCGAGTCTACGAGCAGTACTTC
NA	NA	TRBV4-1	TRBJ1-1	CASSHGTEAFF	TGCGCCAGCAGCCATGGCACTGAAGCTTTCTTT
TRBD2	once	TRBV7-9	TRBJ2-1	CASSLVGTSIDEQFF	TGTGCCAGCAGCTTAGTAGGGACTAGCATCGATGAGCAGTTCTTC
TRBD1	NA	TRBV28	TRBJ2-1	CASSFQGAYNEQFF	TGTGCCAGCAGTTTCCAGGGGGCCTACAATGAGCAGTTCTTC
TRBD2	NA	TRBV27	TRBJ2-5	CASSLMGLAGAGQETQYF	TGTGCCAGCAGTTTAATGGGACTAGCGGGAGCGGGCCAAGAGACCCAGTACTTC
NA	NA	TRBV27	TRBJ1-1	CASSSLAVSLTEAFF	TGTGCCAGCAGTTCCCTAGCGGTGTCTCTCACTGAAGCTTTCTTT
NA	once	TRBV4-1	TRBJ1-3	CASSQDWTASGNTIYF	TGCGCCAGCAGCCAAGATTGGACAGCCTCTGGAAACACCATATATTTT
NA	NA	TRBV5-6	TRBJ1-2	CASSLANRPYGYTF	TGTGCCAGCAGCTTGGCCAACCGACCATATGGCTACACCTTC